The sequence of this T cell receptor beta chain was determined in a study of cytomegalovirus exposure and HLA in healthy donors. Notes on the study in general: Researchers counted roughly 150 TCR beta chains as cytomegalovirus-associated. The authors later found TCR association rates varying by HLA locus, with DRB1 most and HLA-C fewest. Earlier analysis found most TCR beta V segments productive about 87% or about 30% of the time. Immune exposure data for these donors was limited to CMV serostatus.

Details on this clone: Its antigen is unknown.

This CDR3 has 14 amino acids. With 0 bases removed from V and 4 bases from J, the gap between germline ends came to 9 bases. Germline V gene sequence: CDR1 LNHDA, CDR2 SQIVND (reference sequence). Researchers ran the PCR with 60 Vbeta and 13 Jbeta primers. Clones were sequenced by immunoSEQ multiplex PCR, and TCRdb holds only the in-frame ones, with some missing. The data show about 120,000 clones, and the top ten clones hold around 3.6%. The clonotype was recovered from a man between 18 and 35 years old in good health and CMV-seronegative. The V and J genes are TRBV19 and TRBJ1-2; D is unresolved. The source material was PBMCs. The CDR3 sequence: CASSIDGETYGYTF. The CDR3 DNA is TGTGCCAGTAGTATAGACGGGGAAACCTATGGCTACACCTTC.